This TCR beta chain originates from a study of T cell responses to AZD1222 COVID-19 vaccine. Findings and limits, study-wide: Clonal diversity was possibly underestimated, and white British individuals and females predominated among donors.

The method was immunoSEQ multiplex PCR; TCRdb's version includes in-frame clones alone and lacks a portion of them. The profile shows 150,000 to 200,000 clones, 87% of them singletons. With regard to this clone: No antigen is known for it.

The CDR3 spans 16 residues. Germline assignment: CDR1 SGHDN and CDR2 FVKESK. Trimming shortened V by 5 bases and J by 1 base, and 12 bases separated the two germline ends. The source material was peripheral blood, sampled on day 0 of MenACWY control vaccination. This TCR came from an adult in good health. The chain combines TRBV14 with TRBJ1-6; D call uncertain. CDR3 residues: CASSAQKRSYNSPLHF. The CDR3 region has the DNA TGTGCCAGCAGCGCCCAGAAGAGGTCCTATAATTCACCCCTCCACTTT.